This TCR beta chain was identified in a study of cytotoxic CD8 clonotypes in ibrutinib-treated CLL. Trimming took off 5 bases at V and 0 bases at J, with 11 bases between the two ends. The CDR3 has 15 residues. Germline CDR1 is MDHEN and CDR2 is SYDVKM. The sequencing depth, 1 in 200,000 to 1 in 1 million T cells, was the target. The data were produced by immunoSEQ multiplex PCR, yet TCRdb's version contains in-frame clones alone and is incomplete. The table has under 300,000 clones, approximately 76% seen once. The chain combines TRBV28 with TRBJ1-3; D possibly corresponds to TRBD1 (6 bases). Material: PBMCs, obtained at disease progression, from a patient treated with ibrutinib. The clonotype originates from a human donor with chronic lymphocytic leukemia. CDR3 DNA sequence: TGTGCCAGCAGTCCCGGGGGCTACTCTGGAAACACCATATATTTT. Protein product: CASSPGGYSGNTIYF.